This TCR beta chain was sequenced in a study of blood T cell repertoires in COVID-19. Study summary: Some COVID-19 samples were acute and others convalescent; all came from the United States, Italy and Spain. Nucleic acid was either cDNA or gDNA, and it came from T cells, B-cell-depleted T cells, or PBMCs.

This CDR3 comprises 15 residues. The V gene end was trimmed by 6 bases and the J gene end by 2 bases; junction bases not matched to a gene: 9. The germline gives CDR1 SNHLY, CDR2 FYNNEI. Seattle-derived patients entered the study during active infection and were followed longitudinally. Only in-frame clones appear in the TCRdb table, and some are missing; sequencing was by immunoSEQ multiplex PCR. This table holds a few hundred thousand clones, around 84% found once. Material for sequencing was peripheral blood. The sequence came from a woman older than 75 with COVID-19, enrolled during active disease. The chain joins TRBV2 to TRBJ1-2; 7 nucleotides line up with TRBD1. The CDR3 region is CASSLPGQINYGYTF. DNA for the CDR3: TGTGCCAGCAGCCTCCCGGGACAGATCAACTATGGCTACACCTTC.